The entry below describes one T cell receptor (beta chain). The clone's antigen remains unknown. It has no much larger one-base neighbor in the sample; base qualities were not kept. This CDR3 is also generated by other DNA sequences in the sample. During the collection period, no immune events, such as infections, were documented for the healthy donors. Time-dependent variance in a beta-binomial model of T-cell clone differential abundance was calibrated using healthy-donor blood repertoires as a training cohort. The training cohort comprised roughly ten healthy donors, 3 female and 7 male. Donor ages ranged from about 29 to 70 years, with an average of about 40 years. Whole blood, obtained from a commercial supplier, was collected from each healthy donor at three time points spaced around 13 days apart. For immunosequencing, genomic DNA was extracted from whole blood that had not been sorted. These data come from a study of identifying expanded T cells in peripheral blood (dated by TCRdb to the late 2010s). At the level of the whole study: Separate aliquots of the same genomic DNA pool were sequenced to produce technical replicates, and four replicates were compared in pairs. What the work shows at the level of the full study, not this receptor alone: Variance in clone template counts between approximately two-week samples significantly increased with total template count across all healthy donors. It was expected by the authors that biological variance in healthy repertoires might increase further over much longer intervals, such as months to years. Between technical replicates the binomial model flagged about 1.1 differentially abundant clones, whereas over about 2 weeks the binomial model flagged about 15 and over four weeks approximately 20. Across all healthy-donor time intervals, the beta-binomial model significantly lowered both the number of clones called differentially abundant and the false-positive rate.

CDR1 and CDR2, per the germline V gene, are MNHEY and SVGAGI. The junction shows trimming of 2 bases on V and 2 bases on J, plus 6 bases between the germline ends. From cysteine to phenylalanine, the CDR3 is 13 amino acids long. This entry keeps only the CDR3 DNA: 39 bases, framed from base 1. TCRbeta CDR3 regions were profiled by bias-controlled multiplex PCR amplification of genomic DNA with the immunoSEQ Assay. The study's own analysis went as follows. The absolute abundance of each unique TCRbeta CDR3 region was quantified after sequences were collapsed and filtered. Two models were used to test differential abundance: a binomial model (Fisher-equivalent) and a beta-binomial model that adds time-dependent variance fitted from healthy donors. Clones with fewer than 5 combined templates were removed, and differential abundance was called for clones with a Benjamini-Hochberg FDR below 0.01. Beta-binomial variance was modeled as a function of total template count across the two samples using the form v = (b*log(k)+a)^2. TCRdb's version of the immuneACCESS table is confined to in-frame rearrangements and falls short of the full clone set. An unresolved V gene accounts for under half of the shortfall where checked; the remainder is of unknown origin. V and J calls and clone size are as listed in that table; D and trimming were resolved from the DNA. For this sample there are 100,000 to 150,000 clones; roughly 82% appear just once. The top ten clonotypes cover 2.5% to 3.5% of the sample.

The rearrangement combines TRBV6-5 with TRBJ1-2, with TRBD1 as a weak D call on 5 bases. This clonotype was sampled from a person aged 18-70 years in good health. The sample taken for sequencing was blood. The DNA sequence follows: TGTGCCAGCAGTTACGACAGCAACTATGGCTACACCTTC. This sequence encodes CASSYDSNYGYTF.